This T cell receptor beta chain stems from a study of CD8 T cells in Susac syndrome. Comment on this clonotype: Antigen specificity is unknown.

Random hexamers served to reverse transcribe roughly 0.45 to 1 ug RNA. From the immunoSEQ multiplex PCR reads, TCRdb called clonotypes with MiXCR, one entry per CDR3 protein. The table has approximately 120,000 distinct CDR3 sequences, around 90% seen once; the top ten hold approximately 0.13%. Study-level findings and limits: It was acknowledged in the study that its TCR sequencing and HLA analysis involved a relatively small number of individuals.

V was pared by 1 base and J by 5 bases, with 8 bases of the junction left unmatched. The CDR3 has 14 residues. In germline, CDR1 is DFQATT, CDR2 SNEGSKA (reference sequence). Negative isolation was used for CD8+ and CD4+ T cells, and FACS enrichment was applied to TEMRA cells. The sequenced material came from CD8+ T cells from PBMCs. The TCR originated in a human donor in good health. This chain uses TRBV20-1 with TRBJ2-7; TRBD1 aligns across 7 bases. The CDR3 here is CSARVDRVSHEQYF. CDR3 coding DNA: TGCAGTGCTAGAGTAGACAGGGTGTCCCACGAGCAGTACTTC.